This entry lists 7 T cell receptor beta chains sequenced from one sample in a study of T cells in localized non-small cell lung cancer. Generated by immunoSEQ multiplex PCR, the TCRdb table keeps only in-frame clones and is missing some. Seen here are 15,000 to 25,000 clones, 90% to 95% observed once, and the top ten hold 4%. The material was peripheral blood, obtained before any cancer treatment. These TCRs come from a male donor older than 55 with stage I squamous cell lung carcinoma.

This clone is a singleton in its sample. The V gene is TRBV27, the J gene TRBJ2-1; D not resolved. CDR3 length equals 14 residues. Trimming stripped 0 bases from V and 5 bases from J, with 8 bases between. Germline V gene lookup returns CDR1 MNHEY and CDR2 SMNVEV (reference sequence). CDR3 sequence reads: CASSLSYSHNEQFF. In DNA form, the CDR3 reads TGTGCCAGCAGTTTATCGTACTCGCACAATGAGCAGTTCTTC.

The chain links TRBV7-2 to TRBJ2-7; 7 bases agree with TRBD1. The length of the CDR3 is 15 residues. The junction had 6 bases not matched to a gene; V was cut back by 1 base and J by 3 bases. The V gene's germline CDR1 is SGHTA and CDR2 FQGNSA. The CDR3 protein is CASSLGTGVIYEQYF. The CDR3, as DNA: TGTGCCAGCAGCTTAGGCACAGGGGTGATCTACGAGCAGTACTTC. The variable domain in full, completed from reference TRBV7-2 and TRBJ2-7, reads GAGVSQSPSNKVTEKGKDVELRCDPISGHTALYWYRQSLGQGLEFLIYFQGNSAPDKSGLPSDRFSAERTGGSVSTLTIQRTQQEDSAVYLCASSLGTGVIYEQYFGPGTRLTVT.

This chain joins TRBV5-1 and TRBJ1-2; unclear D gene. V was cut by 4 bases and J by 1 base, with 11 bases left in between. Germline assignment: CDR1 SGHRS and CDR2 YFSETQ. The CDR3 spans 14 residues. The CDR3 sequence is CASSKRTNNYGYTF. Written as DNA, the CDR3 is TGCGCCAGCAGCAAAAGAACAAATAACTATGGCTACACCTTC.

V and J are TRBV7-2 and TRBJ2-1; no definite D call. The germline CDR1 and CDR2 sequences are SGHTA and FQGNSA. The CDR3 sequence is 12 residues long. Between the trimmed V and J ends, which lost 1 base and 9 bases, there was a span of 7 bases. CDR3 bases: TGTGCCAGCAGCTTAGTACCCGGTGAGCAGTTCTTC. Encoded protein: CASSLVPGEQFF.

The gene calls are TRBV7-9 and TRBJ2-1; 10 nucleotides align to TRBD1. There are 15 residues in the CDR3. CDR1 is SEHNR and CDR2 is FQNEAQ in the germline V gene (reference sequence). V trimming: 0 bases; J trimming: 8 bases; junction bases outside the gene matches: 4. The CDR3 region is CASSLAGTGVYEQFF. The DNA of the CDR3 is TGTGCCAGCAGCTTAGCAGGGACAGGGGTTTATGAGCAGTTCTTC.

The chain recombines TRBV7-2 with TRBJ2-1; no definite D call. The V gene lost 4 bases and the J gene lost 8 bases, with 12 bases spanning the gap. The CDR3 sequence is 13 residues long. From germline, CDR1 is SGHTA and CDR2 FQGNSA. CDR3 loop: CASSSTPFYEQFF. CDR3 in DNA: TGTGCCAGCAGCTCAACCCCCTTTTATGAGCAGTTCTTC.

V and J are TRBV28 and TRBJ2-4, with D possibly being TRBD1 (6 bases). The CDR3 loop spans 15 amino acids. The germline gives CDR1 MDHEN, CDR2 SYDVKM. V lost 8 bases and J 1 base, leaving 15 bases between the germline ends. Written as DNA, the CDR3 is TGTGCCAGCTCCTTACTGCAGGGGGCCAAAAACATTCAGTACTTC. It codes for CASSLLQGAKNIQYF.